This T cell receptor (beta chain) emerged from a study of cytomegalovirus exposure and HLA in healthy donors. This CDR3 is 17 amino acids long. V was trimmed by 0 bases and J by 6 bases, leaving 19 bases between them. CDR1 is LNHNV and CDR2 is YYDKDF in the germline V gene (reference sequence). PCR amplification relied on 60 Vbeta primers (plus 13 Jbeta primers). Clones were read by immunoSEQ multiplex PCR, and TCRdb kept only the in-frame ones, dropping some. The sample has about 89,000 clones, about 80% seen once. J is TRBJ2-3 and V is TRBV15; tentatively, D is TRBD1 (5 bases). This receptor was identified in a male donor in good health and CMV-seronegative. The sample comprised PBMCs. For the CDR3, the DNA is TGTGCCACCAGCAGAGATAATGGTAGGGGTAGTAGGGATACGCAGTATTTT. It encodes CATSRDNGRGSRDTQYF.